The entry below gives a single T cell receptor beta chain sequence along with its context. The antigen is not known. This sample was included in a study of OX40 agonist ivuxolimab in advanced cancers. Study-wide context: The eligibility criteria allowed prior anti-PD-1, anti-PD-L1 or anti-CTLA-4 therapy, and roughly 39% had some. Study results and limitations: CD8+ T cells were the subset that, on average, had more expanded clones than CD4+. Near-lowest levels of clonal expansion characterized partial responders at 0.1-3.0 mg/kg.

Only in-frame clones appear in the TCRdb table, and some are missing; sequencing was by immunoSEQ multiplex PCR. The sample carries about 70,000 clones, roughly 90% recorded once. The receptor was isolated from an adult with an advanced solid tumor such as melanoma, head and neck, liver or kidney cancer. The sequencing here drew on CD4+ or CD8+ T cells sorted from blood, taken in a trial of the OX40 agonist ivuxolimab.

CDR3 sequence reads: CASSLEPAEYLQETQYF. CDR3 sequence (DNA): TGCGCCAGCAGCTTGGAGCCAGCGGAGTACCTCCAAGAGACCCAGTACTTC. The V gene is TRBV5-1, the J gene TRBJ2-5, with a tentative D call TRBD2 (5 bases). Trimming took off 0 bases at V and 1 base at J, with 16 bases between the two ends. From germline, CDR1 is SGHRS and CDR2 YFSETQ. The CDR3 consists of 17 residues.